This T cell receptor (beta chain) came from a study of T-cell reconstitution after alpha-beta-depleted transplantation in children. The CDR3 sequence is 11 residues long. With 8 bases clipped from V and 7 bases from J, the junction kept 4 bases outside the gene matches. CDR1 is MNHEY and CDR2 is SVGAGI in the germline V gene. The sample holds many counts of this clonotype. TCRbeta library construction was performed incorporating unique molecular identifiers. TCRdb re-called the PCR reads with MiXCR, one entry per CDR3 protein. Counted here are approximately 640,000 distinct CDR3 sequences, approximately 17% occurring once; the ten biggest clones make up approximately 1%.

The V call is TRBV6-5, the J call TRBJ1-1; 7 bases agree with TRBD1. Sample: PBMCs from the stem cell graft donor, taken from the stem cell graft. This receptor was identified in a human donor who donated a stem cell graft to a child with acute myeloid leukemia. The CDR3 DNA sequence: TGTGCCAGCGTCCAGGGGGTTGAAGCTTTCTTT. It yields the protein CASVQGVEAFF.